One and the same sample provided the 14 T cell receptor beta chains below, sequenced in a study of T cells in Graves' hyperthyroidism and ophthalmopathy. The CDR3 regions of TCR beta were amplified from RNA transcripts. TCR CDR3 regions were first amplified by RT-PCR with HTBI primers. TCRdb reanalysed the multiplex PCR reads using MiXCR and keeps one entry per CDR3 protein. The table shows 500,000 to 650,000 distinct CDR3 sequences, with 35% to 50% occurring only once. Sequences were obtained from peripheral blood or thyroid tissue (not recorded which). The receptors come from an adult woman with Graves' disease, either hyperthyroidism or ophthalmopathy (not recorded which).

This clonotype came up many times. The CDR3 DNA reads TGTGCCAGCAGCGCGGACAGTTATCAGCCCCAGCATTTT. Amino acids: CASSADSYQPQHF. The rearrangement joins TRBV14 to TRBJ1-5, with D maybe TRBD1 (6 bases). Trimming pared 5 bases from V and 5 bases from J, leaving 10 bases between. The CDR3 covers 13 residues. Germline V gene data show CDR1 as SGHDN and CDR2 as FVKESK.

This clonotype was detected only a few times. This sequence joins TRBV15 and TRBJ1-2, with D uncertain. Per the germline V gene, CDR1 is LNHNV and CDR2 is YYDKDF (reference sequence). The CDR3 contains 14 residues. V was trimmed by 0 bases and J by 2 bases, leaving 7 bases between them. The CDR3 region has the DNA TGTGCCACCAGCAGAGAGAGGCACAACTATGGCTACACCTTC. Protein product: CATSRERHNYGYTF.

The chain joins TRBV3-1 to TRBJ1-2; a weak D match, TRBD1 (5 bases). Between the trimmed V and J ends, which lost 3 bases and 2 bases, there was a span of 16 bases. CDR1 and CDR2 (germline): LGHDT, YNNKEL (reference sequence). The CDR3 has 16 amino acids. The CDR3 DNA sequence: TGTGCCAGCAGCCAGGCAGCTATAGGGACGAACTATGGCTACACCTTC. As protein: CASSQAAIGTNYGYTF. Full variable domain (remainder filled in from reference TRBV3-1 and TRBJ1-2): DTAVSQTPKYLVTQMGNDKSIKCEQNLGHDTMYWYKQDSKKFLKIMFSYNNKELIINETVPNRFSPKSPDKAHLNLHINSLELGDSAVYFCASSQAAIGTNYGYTFGSGTRLTVV.

Only a few counts were recorded for this clonotype. The V and J genes are TRBV6-1 and TRBJ2-1; 7 bases match TRBD2. V shed 3 bases, J shed 4 bases, and the junction held 6 bases outside the gene matches. Looked up from germline, CDR1 is MNHNS and CDR2 is SASEGT. This CDR3 spans 15 amino acids. The CDR3 DNA follows: TGTGCCAGCAGTGAGGCGGGAGAAGCATACAATGAGCAGTTCTTC. This translates into CASSEAGEAYNEQFF.

The rearrangement links TRBV5-6 to TRBJ1-2; D gene ambiguous. The germline gives CDR1 SGHDT, CDR2 YYEEEE. The CDR3 runs 14 residues. V was pared by 1 base and J by 4 bases, with 11 bases between. The CDR3 is CASSLRRNLYGYTF. In DNA form, the CDR3 reads TGTGCCAGCAGCTTGAGGCGGAACCTCTATGGCTACACCTTC. Together with reference TRBV5-6 and TRBJ1-2, the CDR3 gives the full variable domain: DAGVTQSPTHLIKTRGQQVTLRCSPKSGHDTVSWYQQALGQGPQFIFQYYEEEERQRGNFPDRFSGHQFPNYSSELNVNALLLGDSALYLCASSLRRNLYGYTFGSGTRLTVV.

In this sample, this clonotype turned up a few times. The CDR3 DNA is TGTGCCGGAAACAATGGTGCGTACTACGAGCAGTACTTC. Protein sequence: CAGNNGAYYEQYF. This rearrangement joins TRBV2 to TRBJ2-7; unclear D gene. Germline CDR1 reads SNHLY; CDR2 reads FYNNEI. Trimming took 11 bases from V and 3 from J, leaving 17 bases between them. The CDR3 runs 13 residues. Complete variable domain (other parts from reference TRBV2 and TRBJ2-7): EPEVTQTPSHQVTQMGQEVILRCVPISNHLYFYWYRQILGQKVEFLVSFYNNEISEKSEIFDDQFSVERPDGSNFTLKIRSTKLEDSAMYFCAGNNGAYYEQYFGPGTRLTVT.

This clonotype was counted only a few times. The chain couples TRBV10-3 to TRBJ1-6, with D possibly being TRBD1 (5 bases). Germline V lookup: CDR1 ENHRY, CDR2 SYGVKD. The CDR3 contains 14 residues. Trimming left V 10 bases short and J 3 bases short, with 13 bases between. The CDR3 loop is CANSQGFYNSPLHF. DNA of the CDR3: TGTGCCAACAGCCAGGGATTCTATAATTCACCCCTCCACTTT.

The CDR3 nucleotides read TGTGCCAGACTAGCGGGCGGCCAAGAGACCCAGTACTTC. The encoded protein is CARLAGGQETQYF. This chain joins TRBV2 and TRBJ2-5; 9 nucleotides match TRBD2. CDR1 is SNHLY and CDR2 is FYNNEI in the germline V gene. The V segment lost 9 bases and the J segment 1 base; nucleotides outside the gene matches: 3. This CDR3 comprises 13 residues.

The rearrangement joins TRBV29-1 to TRBJ2-7, with D possibly being TRBD2 (5 bases). CDR3 length: 11 amino acids. Looked up from germline, CDR1 is SQVTM and CDR2 is ANQGSEA. Trimming pared 8 bases from V and 2 bases from J, leaving 10 bases between. CDR3 in DNA: TGCAGCTTGACGGGAACCTACGAGCAGTACTTC. Translated: CSLTGTYEQYF.

This clonotype was seen ten or more times. CDR3 sequence (DNA): TGTGCCAGCAGTGAAGCGGCAACTGAAGCTTTCTTT. Protein sequence: CASSEAATEAFF. The gene calls are TRBV2 and TRBJ1-1; D uncertain. The V gene's germline CDR1 is SNHLY and CDR2 FYNNEI. The CDR3 is made up of 12 amino acids. V lost 0 bases to trimming and J lost 5 bases, with 4 bases between them.

Worth noting for this clonotype: Compared with germline, one end of the junction differs, possibly owing to a read error. The chain links TRBV15 to TRBJ2-1; D unresolved. The germline gives CDR1 LNHNV, CDR2 YYDKDF (reference sequence). This CDR3 has 14 amino acids. This chain's CDR3 is CATGEGLAYNERFF. The CDR3 bases are TGTGCCACCGGGGAAGGGTTGGCCTACAATGAGCGGTTCTTC.

The chain joins TRBV7-3 to TRBJ1-1, with D uncertain. Per germline, CDR1 SGHTA and CDR2 FQGTGA. The CDR3 is 15 residues long. V lost 5 bases and J lost 6, with 19 bases in between. CDR3 region: CASSKRALGVPEAFF. CDR3 bases: TGTGCCAGCAGCAAAAGGGCCCTCGGGGTTCCTGAAGCTTTCTTT.

The CDR3 bases are TGCAGCGTTGGGGGTGGACGGCATGACCCCTACGAGCAGTACTTC. It translates to CSVGGGRHDPYEQYF. The V and J genes are TRBV29-1 and TRBJ2-7; the D is unclear. The length of the CDR3 is 15 residues. V gave up 4 bases and J gave up 2 bases, with 18 bases separating them. Germline CDR1 is SQVTM and CDR2 is ANQGSEA.

This clonotype was counted ten times or more. The chain combines TRBV29-1 with TRBJ1-1; D not resolved. The V gene lost 4 bases and the J gene lost 5 bases, with 11 bases spanning the gap. This CDR3 has 12 residues. In germline, CDR1 is SQVTM, CDR2 ANQGSEA. The CDR3 region has the DNA TGCAGCGTTGTTCCAGGACGAACTGAAGCTTTCTTT. Translation: CSVVPGRTEAFF. The full variable domain, rest sourced from reference TRBV29-1 and TRBJ1-1, is SAVISQKPSRDICQRGTSLTIQCQVDSQVTMMFWYRQQPGQSLTLIATANQGSEATYESGFVIDKFPISRPNLTFSTLTVSNMSPEDSSIYLCSVVPGRTEAFFGQGTRLTVV.